This T cell receptor (beta chain) derives from a study of T cell changes during pregnancy in multiple sclerosis. This CDR3 spans 17 amino acids. Trimming at V came to 10 bases and at J to 3 bases, leaving 13 bases not matched to a gene. Per germline, CDR1 SGHRS and CDR2 YFSETQ. Sequencing used immunoSEQ multiplex PCR; TCRdb keeps in-frame clones, though not all of them. The sample contains some 29,000 clones, around 90% of which appear only once. The clonotype was recovered from a female donor in good health, enrolled as a control in a pregnancy study. The specimen was CD4+ T cells from peripheral blood mononuclear cells, collected in the first trimester of pregnancy. The chain joins TRBV5-1 to TRBJ2-3; 14 bases match TRBD2. CDR3 loop: CAVRRLAGGMATDTQYF. The CDR3 nucleotides are TGCGCCGTGAGGCGACTAGCGGGGGGGATGGCGACAGATACGCAGTATTTT.